This T cell receptor (beta chain) was captured in a study of T cell repertoires in cytomegalovirus infection. One entry per CDR3 protein results from TCRdb running MiXCR on the reads. The sample holds just over 300,000 distinct CDR3 sequences; around a sixth are singletons and the top ten take approximately 12%. The J segment lost 0 bases and the V segment lost 4 bases, leaving 4 bases of the junction unmatched. CDR1 is SGHRS, CDR2 YFSETQ, per germline. This CDR3 comprises 15 residues. Regarding this clonotype: No antigen is known for it.

Study findings and constraints: The study found HLA-C-restricted CMV-specific TCR beta clonotypes dominating the ex vivo response.

The receptor's source is a human donor in good health (CMV status not recorded). Some clones in this sample may be carry-over from other donors' samples. The J gene is TRBJ1-1, the V gene TRBV5-1; 9 bases line up with TRBD1. Specimen: PBMCs. This chain's CDR3 is CASSTGQGLNTEAFF. The CDR3 nucleotides read TGCGCCAGCAGCACGGGACAGGGTTTGAACACTGAAGCTTTCTTT.